A selection of T cell receptor beta chains follows, all from one sample in a study of blood T cell repertoires in COVID-19. Assay: immunoSEQ multiplex PCR; the TCRdb copy retains only in-frame clones and omits some. This table holds under 95,000 clones, about 93% found once. The material sequenced was peripheral blood. Receptors originate from a woman aged 45-59 years in a cohort sampled during active COVID-19. Each CDR3 is given with its conserved first and last residue. A D gene is named only where the DNA matches it firmly. Clone size is stated in some rows and not others, as once, few, many or a class when expanded.

D,size,V,J,DNA,CDR3
TRBD2,NA,TRBV7-9,TRBJ2-7,TGTGCCAGCAGCTCCCTAGCGGGCGCGAGCTACGAGCAGTACTTC,CASSSLAGASYEQYF
NA,NA,TRBV7-3,TRBJ2-5,TGTGCCAGCAGCTTAAATACAGCTCAAGAGACCCAGTACTTC,CASSLNTAQETQYF
NA,NA,TRBV3-1/TRBV3-2,TRBJ1-2,TGTGCCAGCAGCCATGAATCAGGGGACTATGGCTACACCTTC,CASSHESGDYGYTF
TRBD1,once,TRBV9,TRBJ1-5,TGTGCCAGCAGCGTAGGACAGGGCGGAAATCAGCCCCAGCATTTT,CASSVGQGGNQPQHF
TRBD2,once,TRBV18,TRBJ2-4,TGTGCCAGCTCACCTAGCGGGAGGGCCAAAAACATTCAGTACTTC,CASSPSGRAKNIQYF
NA,NA,TRBV7-2,TRBJ2-1,TGTGCCAGCAGCTTAGCCCACAGGGATAATGAGCAGTTCTTC,CASSLAHRDNEQFF
TRBD1,NA,TRBV30,TRBJ1-2,TGTGCCTGGAGTGCTACAGGGGGCGGCTACACCTTC,CAWSATGGGYTF
NA,NA,TRBV12-3/TRBV12-4,TRBJ1-5,TGTGCCAGCAGCTCCGTCGGCAATCAGCCCCAGCATTTT,CASSSVGNQPQHF
TRBD2,NA,TRBV7-9,TRBJ2-7,TGTGCCAGCAGCTTAGCGACGGGACTAGCGGGGGGGCCCTCCTACGAGCAGTACTTC,CASSLATGLAGGPSYEQYF
NA,NA,TRBV7-9,TRBJ2-7,TGTGCCAGCAGCTTAGTCGGAGGGGTGCGGTCCTACGAGCAGTACTTC,CASSLVGGVRSYEQYF
NA,NA,TRBV7-9,TRBJ2-7,TGTGCCAGCAGTTCCGCTATACCCCACTACGAGCAGTACTTC,CASSSAIPHYEQYF
TRBD1,NA,TRBV6-1,TRBJ1-4,TGTGCCAGCAGTGAAGGTGTGGGGACAGGGGTGGGAAAACTGTTTTTT,CASSEGVGTGVGKLFF
TRBD1,once,TRBV24-1,TRBJ2-1,TGTGCCACCAGTGCGGACAGGGTCTACAATGAGCAGTTCTTC,CATSADRVYNEQFF
TRBD1,NA,TRBV6-1,TRBJ2-7,TGTGCCAGCAGTGTATTGGACAGGGGGTTGCTTGGGGGCGGCGAGCAGTACTTC,CASSVLDRGLLGGGEQYF
NA,NA,TRBV5-3,TRBJ1-2,TGTGCCAGAAGCGCCTACAGGGTTTGCAACTATGGCTACACCTTC,CARSAYRVCNYGYTF
NA,NA,TRBV29-1,TRBJ1-1,TGCAGCGTTGCTTCCGGGGGGAACACTGAAGCTTTCTTT,CSVASGGNTEAFF
NA,NA,TRBV2,TRBJ2-6,TGTGCCAGCAGCCCCCAGGGGTCTGGGGCCAACGTCCTGACTTTC,CASSPQGSGANVLTF
NA,NA,TRBV5-6,TRBJ1-3,TGTGCCAGCAGCTCCGGGACAACCAATAGAAACACCATATATTTT,CASSSGTTNRNTIYF
TRBD2,NA,TRBV5-6,TRBJ2-3,TGTGCCAGCACCGTTACTAGCGGGGGAGGGATAGATACGCAGTATTTT,CASTVTSGGGIDTQYF
NA,NA,TRBV12-3/TRBV12-4,TRBJ2-3,TGTGCCAGCAGTTTCTCAGATACGCAGTATTTT,CASSFSDTQYF
TRBD1,NA,TRBV5-1,TRBJ2-7,TGCGCCAGCAGCTTCCGGGACAGGGGAGAGCAGTACTTC,CASSFRDRGEQYF
TRBD1,NA,TRBV6-5,TRBJ1-4,TGTGCCACTAAAACAGGGGGCCCAGATGAAAAACTGTTTTTT,CATKTGGPDEKLFF
NA,once,TRBV3-1/TRBV3-2,TRBJ2-2,TGTGCCAGCAGCCCGGGACTGAACACCGGGGAGCTGTTTTTT,CASSPGLNTGELFF
TRBD1,NA,TRBV7-9,TRBJ2-5,TGTGCCAGCAGTTGGGGGACAGGGGATTTCGGGACCCAGTACTTC,CASSWGTGDFGTQYF
NA,NA,TRBV7-8,TRBJ2-1,TGTGCCAGCAGCCCTAGCCCGGGCCTCGAGGAGTACAATGAGCAGTTCTTC,CASSPSPGLEEYNEQFF
TRBD1,NA,TRBV6-6,TRBJ1-2,TGTGCCAGCTCGCTATTAAAACCTCGGACAGGAGATGGCTACACCTTC,CASSLLKPRTGDGYTF
TRBD1,NA,TRBV29-1,TRBJ1-1,TGCAGCGTTAGTCCCGGGACAGGGATTTACACTGAAGCTTTCTTT,CSVSPGTGIYTEAFF
TRBD2,NA,TRBV7-2,TRBJ2-7,TGTGCCAGCAACCCGGGGGGGGGTTTGGTCGAGCAGTACTTC,CASNPGGGLVEQYF
NA,NA,TRBV7-6,TRBJ2-3,TGTGCCAGCAGCTTGGGTCAGGGGCGCACAGATACGCAGTATTTT,CASSLGQGRTDTQYF
TRBD2,NA,TRBV19,TRBJ2-3,TGTGCCAGTAGTATGGCTAGCGGGAGTGCAGGTACGCAGTATTTT,CASSMASGSAGTQYF
NA,NA,TRBV18,TRBJ1-2,TGTGCCAGCTCACTTCGGGGGGTTACCCCGCTGGCTTCTAACTATGGCTACACCTTC,CASSLRGVTPLASNYGYTF
NA,NA,TRBV27,TRBJ1-1,TGTGCCAGCAGTTTTTTATCGAACACTGAAGCTTTCTTT,CASSFLSNTEAFF
NA,NA,TRBV4-1,TRBJ2-3,TGCGCCAGCAGCCAGGAGACCTCGTACCTTGAGTATTTT,CASSQETSYLEYF
TRBD1,NA,TRBV6-5,TRBJ2-7,TGTGCCAGCAGTTACTCAGGGACAGGGGGCCACGAGCAGTACTTC,CASSYSGTGGHEQYF
TRBD2,NA,TRBV4-1,TRBJ2-1,TGCGCCAGCAGGGTAAGCGGGACTCTTTACAATGAGCAGTTCTTC,CASRVSGTLYNEQFF
NA,once,TRBV1,TRBJ2-1,TGCACCAGCAGCCAAGAAGGGCGGGGGGTATACAATGAGCAGTTCTTC,CTSSQEGRGVYNEQFF
TRBD2,NA,TRBV7-9,TRBJ2-7,TGTGCCAGCAGCTCTTTAGCGGGAGGCTCCTACGAGCAGTACTTC,CASSSLAGGSYEQYF
TRBD1,NA,TRBV24-1,TRBJ2-5,TGTGCCACCGGATCCATGGGACAGCTTCAAGAGACCCAGTACTTC,CATGSMGQLQETQYF
NA,NA,TRBV7-2,TRBJ1-5,TGCGCCGAGGGTAGGAGCAATCAGCCCCAGCATTTT,CAEGRSNQPQHF
TRBD2,few,TRBV5-6,TRBJ2-2,TGTGCCAGCAGCCTGACTAGCGGGAGACTAACCGGGGAGCTGTTTTTT,CASSLTSGRLTGELFF
NA,few,TRBV19,TRBJ2-7,TGTGCCAGTAGTATAGCGGACAGCTCCTACGAGCAGTACTTC,CASSIADSSYEQYF
TRBD1,NA,TRBV7-2,TRBJ1-2,TGTGCCAGCAGCCCTCTACAGGGGGGTGACTATGGCTACACCTTC,CASSPLQGGDYGYTF
TRBD2,once,TRBV7-3,TRBJ2-3,TGTGCCAGCAGCTTAGAACTAGCGGGAGGGTCTAATACGCAGTATTTT,CASSLELAGGSNTQYF
NA,NA,TRBV6-2/TRBV6-3,TRBJ1-1,TGTGCCAGCAGTTCCTACCGACCCGGGAGGACTGAAGCTTTCTTT,CASSSYRPGRTEAFF
TRBD2,NA,TRBV14,TRBJ2-1,TGTGCCAGCAGCCAAGTCTTGGGGACTAGCGACGAGCAGTTCTTC,CASSQVLGTSDEQFF
NA,NA,TRBV5-1,TRBJ2-7,TGCGCCAGCAGCTTTGATAGGTGGGGGGAAAACGAGCAGTACTTC,CASSFDRWGENEQYF
NA,NA,TRBV5-1,TRBJ2-7,TGCGCCAGCAGCGGCCGCGGGGCGGGATCTACTTTGGACGAGCAGTACTTC,CASSGRGAGSTLDEQYF
NA,NA,TRBV7-9,TRBJ2-7,TGTGCCAGCACCACGGGGGGCAACTACGAGCAGTACTTC,CASTTGGNYEQYF
NA,NA,TRBV18,TRBJ1-5,TGTGCCAGCTCACGTGAACAGGGAAGCAATCAGCCCCAGCATTTT,CASSREQGSNQPQHF
TRBD2,NA,TRBV13,TRBJ2-7,TGTGCCAGCAGCTTAGTCGGCGGGAGTGCCTCCTACGAGCAGTACTTC,CASSLVGGSASYEQYF
TRBD1,NA,TRBV5-1,TRBJ1-2,TGCGCCAGCAGCTTGGGGACAGGGTGGTTGGCGAACTATGGCTACACCTTC,CASSLGTGWLANYGYTF